The 19 T cell receptor beta chains listed next were all sequenced from one sample in a study of synovial regulatory T cells in juvenile arthritis (dated by TCRdb to the mid-2010s). The protocol used for the library was the immunoSEQ multiplex PCR assay. Here the immuneACCESS table is served through TCRdb, limited to in-frame sequences with V and J called. Missing clones are a known gap in these copies; in checked studies unresolved V genes cover under half, and the rest lacks a known reason. The sample table records about 10,000 clones. The ten largest account for 0.9% to 1.3% of the sample. Specimen: Treg cells from blood. The meaning of the sample's cell subset or site label: remaining (HLA-DR-negative) circulating blood Treg cells. These receptors all stem from a donor younger than 30 with juvenile idiopathic arthritis.

This chain joins TRBV6-1 and TRBJ1-1; with no DNA, the TCRdb D assignment of TRBD1 cannot be verified. The germline V gene encodes CDR1 MNHNS and CDR2 SASEGT. The CDR3 has 13 residues. No DNA sequence was recorded. The CDR3 sequence: CASSNRGNTEAFF.

The rearrangement uses TRBV4-1 and TRBJ2-1; checking the TCRdb D call of TRBD2 is not possible without DNA. The CDR3 is made up of 20 amino acids. No DNA is given. From germline, CDR1 is MGHRA and CDR2 YSYEKL. The CDR3: CASSQDRRRGGADSYNEQFF.

The rearrangement links TRBV10-3 to TRBJ2-1; the TRBD2 assignment by TCRdb is unverifiable without DNA. The CDR3 runs 13 residues. The nucleotide record is missing. The V gene's germline CDR1 is ENHRY and CDR2 SYGVKD. The CDR3 loop reads CATETSTHNEQFF.

The chain uses TRBV15 and TRBJ2-7; the TRBD2 assignment by TCRdb is unverifiable without DNA. Germline-derived CDR1 and CDR2 are LNHNV and YYDKDF (reference sequence). The CDR3 extends over 14 amino acids. DNA is not on record. This CDR3 reads CATSRGYENYEQYF.

The V and J genes are TRBV4-1 and TRBJ1-1; the D call of TRBD1 rests on TCRdb alone, since no DNA is present to check it. This CDR3 is built from 15 residues. No DNA is given. Germline V gene lookup returns CDR1 MGHRA and CDR2 YSYEKL. The CDR3 region is CASSQESGFRTEAFF.

This chain connects TRBV5-3 to TRBJ2-1; TCRdb calls TRBD2, which cannot be checked without DNA. TRBV5-3 is treated as an ORF (open reading frame) with a function not yet certain. The CDR3 runs to 14 residues. DNA for this receptor is not on file. This chain's CDR3 is CARSLAGCYNEQFF.

CDR3 residues: CASSLVRWDRRNQPQHF. The rearrangement joins TRBV7-9 to TRBJ1-5; TCRdb designates TRBD1, a call that cannot be tested without DNA. The CDR3 is 17 amino acids. No DNA has been recorded. The germline CDR1 and CDR2 sequences are SEHNR and FQNEAQ (reference sequence).

The chain carries TRBV5-4 and TRBJ1-1; the TCRdb call, TRBD1, lacks DNA for checking. Germline V lookup: CDR1 SGHNT, CDR2 YYREEE (reference sequence). CDR3 length equals 14 residues. The DNA is unrecorded. CDR3 in amino acids: CASSGRDRGQEAFF.

The chain recombines TRBV5-1 with TRBJ1-2; the TCRdb call, TRBD1, lacks DNA for checking. From germline, CDR1 is SGHRS and CDR2 YFSETQ. There are 15 residues in the CDR3. The nucleotide record is missing. CDR3 region: CASSTTGGPNYGYTF.

The V and J genes are TRBV6-1 and TRBJ1-2. CDR1 and CDR2 (germline): MNHNS, SASEGT. This CDR3 has 12 residues. The coding DNA is unavailable. CDR3 protein: CASSEPGFGYTF.

The chain has TRBV19 and TRBJ2-1; the TCRdb D gene call, TRBD1, has no DNA to confirm it. The CDR3 totals 16 residues. No DNA sequence was recorded. The germline V gene encodes CDR1 LNHDA and CDR2 SQIVND (reference sequence). This CDR3 reads CASSPNTKTSYNEQFF.

V gene TRBV18 combines with J gene TRBJ2-1; TCRdb's D gene call, TRBD2, goes unchecked for lack of DNA. The CDR3 runs 14 residues. No nucleotide data were recorded. The germline CDR1 and CDR2 sequences are KGHSH and LQKENI. CDR3 sequence reads: CASSPRLAGEAEFF.

V usage is TRBV19 and J usage is TRBJ1-5. CDR1 and CDR2 from the germline V gene are LNHDA and SQIVND (reference sequence). The CDR3 consists of 16 residues. Nucleotide data are not available. The CDR3 spells CASSLGVRWRILPQHF. The complete variable domain, with remaining parts taken from reference TRBV19 and TRBJ1-5, reads DGGITQSPKYLFRKEGQNVTLSCEQNLNHDAMYWYRQDPGQGLRLIYYSQIVNDFQKGDIAEGYSVSREKKESFPLTVTSAQKNPTAFYLCASSLGVRWRILPQHFGDGTRLSIL.

The rearrangement uses TRBV19 and TRBJ1-5; TCRdb's D call, TRBD1, is unchecked because there is no DNA. The V gene's germline CDR1 is LNHDA and CDR2 SQIVND (reference sequence). The CDR3 sequence is 14 residues long. Nucleotide data are not available. The CDR3 protein is CASSNRELNQPQHF.

The V gene is TRBV5-1, the J gene TRBJ1-1. Germline CDR1 and CDR2: SGHRS and YFSETQ. This CDR3 contains 15 residues. No DNA appears here. The CDR3 reads CASSLAGRAYTEAFF.

The chain combines TRBV7-9 with TRBJ2-3; the TCRdb call, TRBD1, lacks DNA for checking. CDR1 is SEHNR and CDR2 is FQNEAQ in the germline V gene (reference sequence). The CDR3 totals 16 residues. No DNA has been recorded. CDR3 region: CASSLPGQGSTDTQYF.

The gene calls are TRBV4-1 and TRBJ2-3; TCRdb picks TRBD1, but there is no DNA to check that call. Per germline, CDR1 MGHRA and CDR2 YSYEKL. The CDR3 sequence is 16 residues long. The nucleotide record is missing. CDR3 amino acids: CASSQDNRGLEDTQYF.

CDR3 amino acids: CASSRRDSYEQYF. The genes are TRBV4-2 and TRBJ2-7; TCRdb names TRBD1, which stays unverified in the absence of DNA. The CDR3 totals 13 residues. The protein alone is recorded here. CDR1 LGHNA and CDR2 YNFKEQ come from the germline V gene.

The chain carries TRBV28 and TRBJ1-1. CDR1 is MDHEN, CDR2 SYDVKM, per germline. This CDR3 has 12 amino acids. Nucleotide data are not available. CDR3 in amino acids: CATGTVNTEAFF.